This TCR beta chain was observed in a study of blood T cell repertoires in COVID-19. Study-wide context: COVID-19 samples from acute and convalescent phases originated in the United States, Italy and Spain. PBMCs, B-cell-depleted T cells, or T cells provided the cDNA or gDNA that made up the material.

TCRdb keeps only in-frame clones here, not all; method: immunoSEQ multiplex PCR. The sample records approximately 60,000 clones, 85% being singletons. CDR3 length equals 16 residues. Looked up from germline, CDR1 is ENHRY and CDR2 is SYGVKD. Trimming took 2 bases from V and 5 from J; bases not matched to a gene: 7. The TCR sequence derives from a human donor in a cohort sampled during active COVID-19. The specimen sequenced was peripheral blood. The chain carries TRBV10-3 and TRBJ1-1; 11 nucleotides match TRBD1. The CDR3 region is CAISEPRDRGRTEAFF. CDR3 sequence (DNA): TGTGCCATCAGTGAGCCCCGGGACAGGGGGAGGACTGAAGCTTTCTTT.